This paragraph reports one TCR beta chain. Its antigen remains unknown. The data originate from a study of T cell clonotyping in hematopoietic cell transplantation. Study-level findings and limits: At the given depth, recipient repertoires were over 95% de novo clonotypes. CD4 and CD8 repertoire contributions could not be separated without sorting. After transplant, recipient diversity fell while pathologically expanded clonotypes grew through day 180.

Per the germline V gene, CDR1 is LNHNV and CDR2 is YYDKDF (reference sequence). Trimming stripped 0 bases from V and 3 bases from J, with 8 bases between. This CDR3 is 15 amino acids long. This table comes from immunoSEQ multiplex PCR, and its TCRdb copy is limited to in-frame clones, with some not included. The table records 30,000 to 45,000 clones, 80% to 90% of them present only once. The TCR comes from a middle-aged woman in good health. Some clones in this sample may be carry-over from other donors' samples. Source material: peripheral blood mononuclear cells. The V call is TRBV15, the J call TRBJ1-4; D call uncertain. As DNA, the CDR3 is TGTGCCACCAGCAGAGATTGGGCATCTAATGAAAAACTGTTTTTT. Translating it yields CATSRDWASNEKLFF.